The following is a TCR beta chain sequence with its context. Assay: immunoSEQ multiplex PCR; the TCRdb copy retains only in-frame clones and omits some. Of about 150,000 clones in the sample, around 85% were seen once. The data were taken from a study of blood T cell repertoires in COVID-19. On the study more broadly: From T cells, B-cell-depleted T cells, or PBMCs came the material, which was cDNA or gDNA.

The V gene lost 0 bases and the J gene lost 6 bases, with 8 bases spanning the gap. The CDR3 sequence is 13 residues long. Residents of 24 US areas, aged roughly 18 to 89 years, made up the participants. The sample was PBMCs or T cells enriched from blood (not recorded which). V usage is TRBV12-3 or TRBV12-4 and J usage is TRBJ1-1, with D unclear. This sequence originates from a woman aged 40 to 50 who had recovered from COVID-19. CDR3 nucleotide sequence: TGTGCCAGCAGTTTAGCGCTGAGGGCTGAAGCTTTCTTT. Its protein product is CASSLALRAEAFF.